This TCR beta chain was obtained from a study of cytomegalovirus exposure and HLA in healthy donors. The study's findings and limits: In a later analysis, HLA-C alleles had the fewest associated TCRs, DRB1 alleles the most. Likely technical artifact: a cluster of highly shared sequence variants. Reports indicate that TCR beta sequences accurately predicted the HLA-A and HLA-B alleles of most subjects.

13 Jbeta primers and 60 Vbeta primers were used for the PCR. Repertoires were generated with immunoSEQ multiplex PCR, while TCRdb's copy carries only in-frame clones and drops some. The table lists about 100,000 clones, around 68% of them singletons. Recording of this donor's CMV serostatus was not done. Notes on this clone: Its target is unknown.

The receptor comes from a human donor in good health. The sequenced sample was PBMCs.

The CDR3 loop reads CATKLAGAADTQYF. DNA for the CDR3: TGCGCCACCAAACTAGCGGGAGCGGCAGATACGCAGTATTTT. The chain couples TRBV5-1 to TRBJ2-3; TRBD2 aligns across 11 bases. This CDR3 contains 14 residues. V gave up 9 bases and J gave up 4 bases; unmatched junction bases: 7. CDR1 and CDR2 (germline): SGHRS, YFSETQ.